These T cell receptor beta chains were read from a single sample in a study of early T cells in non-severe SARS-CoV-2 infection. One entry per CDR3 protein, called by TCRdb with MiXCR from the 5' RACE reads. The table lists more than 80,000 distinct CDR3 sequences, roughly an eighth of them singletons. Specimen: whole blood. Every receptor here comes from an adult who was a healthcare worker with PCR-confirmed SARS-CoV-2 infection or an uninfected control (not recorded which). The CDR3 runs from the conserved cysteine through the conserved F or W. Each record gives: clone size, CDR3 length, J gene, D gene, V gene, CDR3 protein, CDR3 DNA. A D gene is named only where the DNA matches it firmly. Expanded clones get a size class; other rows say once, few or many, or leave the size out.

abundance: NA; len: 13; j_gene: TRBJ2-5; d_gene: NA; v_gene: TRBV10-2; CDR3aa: CASSEPGLETQYF; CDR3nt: TGCGCCAGCAGTGAGCCCGGTTTGGAGACCCAGTACTTC
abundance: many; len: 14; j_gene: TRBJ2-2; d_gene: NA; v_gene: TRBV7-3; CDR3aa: CASSLTHNTGELFF; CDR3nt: TGTGCCAGCAGCTTAACACACAATACCGGGGAGCTGTTTTTT
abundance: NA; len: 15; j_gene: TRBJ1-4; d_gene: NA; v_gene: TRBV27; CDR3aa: CASKDRGVGVEKLFF; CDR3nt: TGTGCCAGCAAGGATCGGGGGGTGGGAGTTGAAAAACTGTTTTTT
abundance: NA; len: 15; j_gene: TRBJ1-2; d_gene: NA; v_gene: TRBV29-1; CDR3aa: CSVAREIPPNYGYTF; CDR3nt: TGCAGCGTTGCGAGGGAGATTCCACCAAACTATGGCTACACCTTC
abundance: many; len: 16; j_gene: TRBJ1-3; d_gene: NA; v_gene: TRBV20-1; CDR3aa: CSARDPRPDSGNTIYF; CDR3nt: TGCAGTGCTAGAGATCCTCGGCCGGACTCTGGAAACACCATATATTTT
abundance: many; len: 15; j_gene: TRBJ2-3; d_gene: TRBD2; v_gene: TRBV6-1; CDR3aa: CASRDSGGSTDTQYF; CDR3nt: TGTGCCAGCAGAGATAGCGGGGGCAGCACAGATACGCAGTATTTT
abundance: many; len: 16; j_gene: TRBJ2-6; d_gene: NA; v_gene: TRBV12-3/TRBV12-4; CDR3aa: CASRLQGTSGANVLTF; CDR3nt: TGTGCCAGCAGGCTACAGGGTACCTCTGGGGCCAACGTCCTGACTTTC
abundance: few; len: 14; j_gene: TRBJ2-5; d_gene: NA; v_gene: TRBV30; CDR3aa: CAWSKLGGQETQYF; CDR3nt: TGTGCCTGGAGTAAGCTAGGAGGCCAAGAGACCCAGTACTTC
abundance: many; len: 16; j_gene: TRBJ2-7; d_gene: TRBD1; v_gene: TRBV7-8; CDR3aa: CASSLVRTGGAYEQYF; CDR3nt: TGTGCCAGCAGCTTAGTCAGGACAGGGGGCGCGTACGAGCAGTACTTC
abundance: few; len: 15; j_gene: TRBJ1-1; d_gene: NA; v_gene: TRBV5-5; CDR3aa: CASSPPGPWNTEAFF; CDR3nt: TGTGCCAGCAGCCCACCGGGACCCTGGAACACTGAAGCTTTCTTT
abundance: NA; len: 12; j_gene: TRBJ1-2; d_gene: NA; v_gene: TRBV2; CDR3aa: CASSRGTTGYTF; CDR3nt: TGTGCCAGCAGTCGCGGGACAACTGGCTACACCTTC
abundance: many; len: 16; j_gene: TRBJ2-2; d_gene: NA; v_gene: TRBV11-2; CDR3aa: CASSLDPAVNTGELFF; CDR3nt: TGTGCCAGCAGCTTAGATCCCGCCGTGAACACCGGGGAGCTGTTTTTT
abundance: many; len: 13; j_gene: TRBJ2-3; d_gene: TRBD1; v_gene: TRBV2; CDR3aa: CASGQGATDTQYF; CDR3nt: TGTGCCAGCGGACAGGGAGCCACAGATACGCAGTATTTT
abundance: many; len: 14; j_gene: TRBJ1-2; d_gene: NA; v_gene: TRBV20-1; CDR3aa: CSAARPSGADGYTF; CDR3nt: TGCAGTGCTGCAAGACCCTCAGGGGCCGACGGCTACACCTTC
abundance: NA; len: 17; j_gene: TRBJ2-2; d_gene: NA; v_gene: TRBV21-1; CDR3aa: CASSKPPASGGTGELFF; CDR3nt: TGTGCCAGCAGCAAGCCCCCCGCTAGCGGGGGAACCGGGGAGCTGTTTTTT
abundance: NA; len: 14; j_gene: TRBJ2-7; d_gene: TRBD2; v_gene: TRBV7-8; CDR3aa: CASSLLAVAYEQYF; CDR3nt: TGTGCCAGCAGCTTACTAGCGGTAGCCTACGAGCAGTACTTC
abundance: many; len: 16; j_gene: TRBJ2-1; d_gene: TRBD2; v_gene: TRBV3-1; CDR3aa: CASSRTSGGGNNEQFF; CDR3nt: TGTGCCAGCAGCCGGACTAGCGGGGGGGGTAACAATGAGCAGTTCTTC
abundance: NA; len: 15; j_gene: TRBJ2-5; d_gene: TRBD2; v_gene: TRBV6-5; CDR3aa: CASSWTSGGQETQYF; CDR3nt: TGTGCCAGCAGTTGGACTAGCGGGGGGCAAGAGACCCAGTACTTC
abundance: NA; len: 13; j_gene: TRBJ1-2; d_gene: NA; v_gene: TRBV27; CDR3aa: CASRDSRIYGYTF; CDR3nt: TGTGCCAGCAGAGACAGCCGCATCTATGGCTACACCTTC
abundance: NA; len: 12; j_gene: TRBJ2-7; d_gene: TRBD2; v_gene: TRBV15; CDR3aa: CATSGGAYEQYF; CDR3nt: TGTGCCACCAGCGGGGGGGCCTACGAGCAGTACTTC
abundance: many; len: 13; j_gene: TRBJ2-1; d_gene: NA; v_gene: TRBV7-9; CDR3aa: CASSPTAYNEQFF; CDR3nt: TGTGCCAGCAGCCCGACGGCCTACAATGAGCAGTTCTTC
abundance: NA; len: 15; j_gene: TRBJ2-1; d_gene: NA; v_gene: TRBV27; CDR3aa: CASSLFTGALTEQFF; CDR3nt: TGTGCCAGCAGTTTATTTACTGGGGCCCTCACTGAGCAGTTCTTC
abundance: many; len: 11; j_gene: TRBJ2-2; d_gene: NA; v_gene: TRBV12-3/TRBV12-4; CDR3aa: CASSLGWELFF; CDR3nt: TGTGCCAGCAGTTTAGGTTGGGAGCTGTTTTTT
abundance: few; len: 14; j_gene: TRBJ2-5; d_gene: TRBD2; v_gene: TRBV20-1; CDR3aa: CSARSGGAEETQYF; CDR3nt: TGCAGTGCACGTAGCGGGGGGGCCGAGGAGACCCAGTACTTC